These 26 T cell receptor beta chains came from one sample sequenced in a study of cytomegalovirus exposure and HLA in healthy donors. With 60 Vbeta and 13 Jbeta primers, the PCR was carried out. Profiled with immunoSEQ multiplex PCR; TCRdb holds only in-frame clones, not every one. This table has about 80,000 clones, under 80% appearing once. Sequenced: PBMCs. The source is a human donor in good health.

This chain joins TRBV19 and TRBJ1-2, with 11 bases lining up with TRBD1. V trimming: 3 bases; J trimming: 6 bases; junction bases outside the gene matches: 6. This CDR3 is 15 amino acids long. Germline assignment: CDR1 LNHDA and CDR2 SQIVND (reference sequence). The CDR3 loop reads CASSIQDRGLDGYTF. CDR3 nucleotides: TGTGCCAGTAGTATCCAGGACAGGGGGCTTGATGGCTACACCTTC.

This rearrangement joins TRBV11-2 to TRBJ1-4; TRBD1 might be the D (6 bases). From germline, CDR1 is SGHAT and CDR2 FQNNGV. The germline V and J ends were trimmed by 1 base and 0 bases, with 9 bases remaining between them. The CDR3 length is 16 residues. The DNA for the CDR3 is TGTGCCAGCAGCTTAGGGACAGCGACAACTAATGAAAAACTGTTTTTT. Its translation is CASSLGTATTNEKLFF. The complete variable domain, with remaining parts taken from reference TRBV11-2 and TRBJ1-4, reads EAGVAQSPRYKIIEKRQSVAFWCNPISGHATLYWYQQILGQGPKLLIQFQNNGVVDDSQLPKDRFSAERLKGVDSTLKIQPAKLEDSAVYLCASSLGTATTNEKLFFGSGTQLSVL.

V gene TRBV27 combines with J gene TRBJ2-7, with D possibly matching TRBD1 (7 bases). The germline V gene encodes CDR1 MNHEY and CDR2 SMNVEV (reference sequence). The ends were cut back, 5 bases at V and 3 bases at J, with 23 bases in the middle. The CDR3 has 17 residues. The CDR3 bases are TGTGCCAGCAGTCCCACCAGTAGGCGGGACAGAGGCTACGAGCAGTACTTC. This codes for CASSPTSRRDRGYEQYF.

This chain joins TRBV27 and TRBJ1-1; 9 bases are a match to TRBD1. Germline trimming cut 5 bases from V and 7 bases from J; bases unmatched to any gene: 5. CDR3 length: 13 residues. In germline, CDR1 is MNHEY, CDR2 SMNVEV (reference sequence). DNA of the CDR3: TGTGCCAGCAGTACAGGGACAGGGAATGAAGCTTTCTTT. Amino acid sequence: CASSTGTGNEAFF.

This clone was recorded once. This chain joins TRBV4-3 and TRBJ2-1, with TRBD2 identical over 11 bases. This CDR3 comprises 21 residues. J lost 0 bases, V lost 1 base, and 14 bases had no gene match. Germline V gene lookup returns CDR1 LGHNA and CDR2 YSLEER. The CDR3 loop reads CASSQVRMGLAASGSYNEQFF. CDR3 nucleotides: TGCGCCAGCAGCCAAGTAAGAATGGGACTAGCGGCTTCAGGCTCCTACAATGAGCAGTTCTTC.

The genes are TRBV7-8 and TRBJ2-7; 8 bases fit TRBD2. The CDR3 length is 15 residues. Unmatched junction bases numbered 5, after V lost 3 bases and J lost 1 base. Germline loops: CDR1 SGHVS, CDR2 FQNEAQ. CDR3 amino acids: CASSFRGGESYEQYF. CDR3 in DNA: TGTGCCAGCAGCTTCCGGGGGGGAGAATCCTACGAGCAGTACTTC.

This clone was picked up a small number of times. The chain combines TRBV19 with TRBJ2-1; the D gene is possibly TRBD2 (6 bases). CDR3 length: 15 amino acids. The V end was cut by 7 bases, the J end by 3 bases, with 16 bases between. Germline CDR1 reads LNHDA; CDR2 reads SQIVND (reference sequence). The CDR3 DNA reads TGTGCCAGTACTGGGCGGGACCTTTACTACAATGAGCAGTTCTTC. It translates to CASTGRDLYYNEQFF.

The chain employs TRBV2 and TRBJ2-7; 10 nucleotides agree with TRBD1. The CDR3 length is 14 residues. Germline V CDR1 and CDR2: SNHLY, FYNNEI. V gave up 8 bases and J gave up 1 base; unmatched junction bases: 5. The CDR3 region is CASLRDRGSYEQYF. The CDR3 region has the DNA TGTGCCAGCCTCCGGGACAGGGGATCCTACGAGCAGTACTTC.

This CDR3 is CASSSQGAVQPQHF. The DNA of the CDR3 is TGTGCCAGCAGTTCACAGGGGGCGGTTCAGCCCCAGCATTTT. This chain joins TRBV27 and TRBJ1-5; 9 positions agree with TRBD1. The germline V gene has CDR1 MNHEY and CDR2 SMNVEV (reference sequence). The CDR3 is made up of 14 amino acids. With 4 bases clipped from V and 6 bases from J, the junction kept 4 bases outside the gene matches.

The chain combines TRBV6-1 with TRBJ1-6; 7 nucleotides agree with TRBD1. Trimming at V came to 2 bases and at J to 10 bases, leaving 14 bases not matched to a gene. This CDR3 spans 17 amino acids. Germline loops: CDR1 MNHNS, CDR2 SASEGT. The CDR3 DNA sequence: TGTGCCAGCAGTGAACGAGTGGGGTCAGGGGGAGACTCACCCCTCCACTTT. Translating gives CASSERVGSGGDSPLHF.

The chain is built from TRBV19 and TRBJ2-7; maybe TRBD2 (6 bases). The CDR3 has 15 residues. The germline V gene has CDR1 LNHDA and CDR2 SQIVND (reference sequence). Trimming cost V 4 bases and J 0 bases, with 13 bases left between them. This CDR3 is CASSTPGELSYEQYF. CDR3 sequence (DNA): TGTGCCAGTAGTACCCCGGGAGAGCTCTCCTACGAGCAGTACTTC.

This clone was seen more than once but under ten times. The junction departs from germline at one end; a sequencing error may be responsible. The V call is TRBV5-8, the J call TRBJ1-5; 7 nucleotides match TRBD1. Germline CDR1 reads SGHTS; CDR2 reads YDEGEE. This CDR3 is 15 amino acids long. CDR3 nucleotides: TGTGCCAGCAGCCCACAGGGGTATAGCAATCAGCCCCAGAATTTT. The encoded protein is CASSPQGYSNQPQNF.

The V and J genes are TRBV19 and TRBJ2-5; D is undetermined. In germline, CDR1 is LNHDA, CDR2 SQIVND (reference sequence). This CDR3 comprises 14 residues. Trimming pared 3 bases from V and 1 base from J, leaving 9 bases between. The DNA for the CDR3 is TGTGCCAGTAGTATGTCCCCTACCCAAGAGACCCAGTACTTC. Its protein product is CASSMSPTQETQYF.

The gene calls are TRBV6-6 and TRBJ1-5; TRBD1 aligns across 7 bases. The CDR3 consists of 16 residues. V was pared by 4 bases and J by 0 bases, with 6 bases of the junction left unmatched. From germline, CDR1 is MNHNY and CDR2 SVGAGI (reference sequence). As DNA, the CDR3 is TGTGCCAGCAGTTGGGACAGCCCGTATAGCAATCAGCCCCAGCATTTT. Translating gives CASSWDSPYSNQPQHF.

The sample holds a few counts of this clone. This rearrangement joins TRBV30 to TRBJ1-5; D is ambiguous. The CDR3 is made up of 13 amino acids. With 0 bases removed from V and 7 bases from J, the gap between germline ends came to 10 bases. The V gene's germline CDR1 is GTSNPN and CDR2 SVGIG (reference sequence). The CDR3 sequence: CAWSVGELQPQHF. In nucleotides, the CDR3 is TGTGCCTGGAGTGTTGGGGAGTTACAGCCCCAGCATTTT.

The V call is TRBV5-1, the J call TRBJ1-6; 10 bases are a match to TRBD1. Germline V lookup: CDR1 SGHRS, CDR2 YFSETQ. The CDR3 is 16 amino acids. The junction had 9 bases not matched to a gene; V was cut back by 5 bases and J by 7 bases. In DNA form, the CDR3 reads TGCGCCAGCAGGGTAGTTCCGGGACAGGGGAATTCACCCCTCCACTTT. This sequence encodes CASRVVPGQGNSPLHF.

CDR3 bases: TGTGCCAGCAGCTTAGTGGAGGCGACTAGCACAGATACGCAGTATTTT. This translates into CASSLVEATSTDTQYF. This chain connects TRBV7-9 to TRBJ2-3, with a tentative D call TRBD2 (5 bases). The CDR3 loop spans 16 amino acids. Germline CDR1 reads SEHNR; CDR2 reads FQNEAQ (reference sequence). Between the trimmed V and J ends, which lost 1 base and 0 bases, there was a span of 11 bases.

J is TRBJ2-1 and V is TRBV5-5; D perhaps matches TRBD1 (6 bases). The V end lost 4 bases, the J end lost 9 bases, and 23 bases lay between the germline ends. Germline loops: CDR1 SGHKS, CDR2 YYEKEE (reference sequence). CDR3 length equals 16 residues. The CDR3, as DNA: TGTGCCAGCAGCCTCCCTCAGGGGATCCCCCCAATTGAGCAGTTCTTC. Protein: CASSLPQGIPPIEQFF.

The chain couples TRBV5-8 to TRBJ1-5; D gene ambiguous. V was pared by 2 bases and J by 7 bases, with 10 bases between. CDR3 length: 13 residues. Germline lookup yields CDR1 SGHTS and CDR2 YDEGEE. The CDR3 nucleotides are TGTGCCAGCAGCTTCGGGGTTGCGCAGCCCCAGCATTTT. Translation: CASSFGVAQPQHF.

Note on this clone: A read error may produce the germline difference seen at one junction end. Written as DNA, the CDR3 is TGTGCCAGCAGTCCACGACAGGGTGGCGAGAATTTT. This codes for CASSPRQGGENF. The V gene is TRBV6-6, the J gene TRBJ1-5, with 7 bases matching TRBD1. CDR3 length: 12 amino acids. Germline CDR1 is MNHNY and CDR2 is SVGAGI (reference sequence).

CDR3 in amino acids: CASSDRVGGTEAFF. In nucleotides, the CDR3 is TGTGCCAGCAGTGACAGGGTTGGGGGCACTGAAGCTTTCTTT. The V and J genes are TRBV6-5 and TRBJ1-1; 7 bases are a match to TRBD1. The junction had 7 bases not matched to a gene; V was cut back by 5 bases and J by 4 bases. The germline V gene has CDR1 MNHEY and CDR2 SVGAGI. This CDR3 region has 14 residues.

CDR3 residues: CASREWTGSTGELFF. CDR3 coding DNA: TGCGCCAGCAGGGAGTGGACAGGGTCCACCGGGGAGCTGTTTTTT. The chain couples TRBV5-1 to TRBJ2-2; 8 positions agree with TRBD1. CDR3 length: 15 amino acids. Germline loops: CDR1 SGHRS, CDR2 YFSETQ. Trimming at V came to 5 bases and at J to 4 bases, leaving 7 bases not matched to a gene.

This rearrangement joins TRBV27 to TRBJ1-5; 8 bases are a match to TRBD1. Germline lookup yields CDR1 MNHEY and CDR2 SMNVEV (reference sequence). The CDR3 extends over 15 amino acids. J was trimmed by 7 bases and V by 6 bases; bases with no gene match: 11. The CDR3 spells CASSRGRGVQQPQHF. The CDR3 DNA reads as TGTGCCAGCAGCAGGGGGCGCGGGGTTCAACAGCCCCAGCATTTT.

This sequence joins TRBV7-6 and TRBJ1-1, with D tentatively TRBD1 (5 bases). Germline assignment: CDR1 SGHVS and CDR2 FNYEAQ. Trimming removed 0 bases from V and 1 base from J, with 6 bases in between. The CDR3 is 14 residues long. CDR3 in DNA: TGTGCCAGCAGCTTAGCCACAGGGAACACTGAAGCTTTCTTT. Encoded protein: CASSLATGNTEAFF.

The genes are TRBV6-5 and TRBJ1-5, with a tentative D call TRBD1 (5 bases). The V gene's germline CDR1 is MNHEY and CDR2 SVGAGI. V was shortened by 0 bases and J by 7 bases, with 13 bases between the two germline ends. CDR3 length: 15 amino acids. CDR3 nucleotide sequence: TGTGCCAGCAGTTACTCGGGGGGGAAGGGACAGCCCCAGCATTTT. It yields the protein CASSYSGGKGQPQHF.

This clone was detected only a few times. This chain joins TRBV6-6 and TRBJ2-7; 9 nucleotides align to TRBD1. Germline loops: CDR1 MNHNY, CDR2 SVGAGI (reference sequence). V was clipped by 5 bases and J by 7 bases; unmatched bases: 6. This CDR3 is built from 13 residues. CDR3: CASSIQGAREQYF. CDR3 nucleotides: TGTGCCAGCAGTATACAGGGGGCGAGGGAGCAGTACTTC.